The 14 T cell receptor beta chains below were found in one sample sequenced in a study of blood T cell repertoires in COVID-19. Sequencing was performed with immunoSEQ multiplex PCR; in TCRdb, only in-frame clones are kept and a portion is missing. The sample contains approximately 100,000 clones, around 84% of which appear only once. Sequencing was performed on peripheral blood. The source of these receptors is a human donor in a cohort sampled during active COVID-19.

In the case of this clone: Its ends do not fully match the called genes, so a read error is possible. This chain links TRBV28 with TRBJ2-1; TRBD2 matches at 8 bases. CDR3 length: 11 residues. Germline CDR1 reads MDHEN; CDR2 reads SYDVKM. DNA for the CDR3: TGTGCCAGCAGAGATGCGGGAGGAATCCTCTTC. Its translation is CASRDAGGILF.

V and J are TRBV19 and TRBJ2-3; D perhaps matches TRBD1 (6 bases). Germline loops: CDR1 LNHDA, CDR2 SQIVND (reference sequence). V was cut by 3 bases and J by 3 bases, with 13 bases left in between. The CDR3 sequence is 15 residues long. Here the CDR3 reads CASSMVTGPTDTQYF. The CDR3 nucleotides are TGTGCCAGTAGTATGGTGACAGGTCCAACAGATACGCAGTATTTT.

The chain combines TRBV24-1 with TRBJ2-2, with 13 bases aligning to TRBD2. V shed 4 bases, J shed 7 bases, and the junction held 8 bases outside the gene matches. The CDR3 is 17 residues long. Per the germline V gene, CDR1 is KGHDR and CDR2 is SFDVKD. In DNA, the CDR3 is TGTGCCACCAGTGACCCTACTAGCGGGGGGGCCGGCGGGGAGCTGTTTTTT. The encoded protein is CATSDPTSGGAGGELFF.

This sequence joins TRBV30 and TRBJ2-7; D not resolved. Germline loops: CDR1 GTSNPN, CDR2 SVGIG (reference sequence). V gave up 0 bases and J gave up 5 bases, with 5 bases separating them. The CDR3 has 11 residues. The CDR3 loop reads CAWSVYHEQYF. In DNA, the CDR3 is TGTGCCTGGAGTGTTTATCACGAGCAGTACTTC.

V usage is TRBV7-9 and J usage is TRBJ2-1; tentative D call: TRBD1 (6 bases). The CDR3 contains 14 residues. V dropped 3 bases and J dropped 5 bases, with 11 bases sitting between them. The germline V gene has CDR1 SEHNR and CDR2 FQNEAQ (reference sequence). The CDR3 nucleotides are TGTGCCAGCAGCTTCCAGGGGCCGAACAATGAGCAGTTCTTC. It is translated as CASSFQGPNNEQFF.

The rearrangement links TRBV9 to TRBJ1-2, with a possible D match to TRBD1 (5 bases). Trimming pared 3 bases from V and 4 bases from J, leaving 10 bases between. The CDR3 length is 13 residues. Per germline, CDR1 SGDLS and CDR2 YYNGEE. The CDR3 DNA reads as TGTGCCAGCAGCGCCCTCGGGGGCTATGGCTACACCTTC. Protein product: CASSALGGYGYTF.

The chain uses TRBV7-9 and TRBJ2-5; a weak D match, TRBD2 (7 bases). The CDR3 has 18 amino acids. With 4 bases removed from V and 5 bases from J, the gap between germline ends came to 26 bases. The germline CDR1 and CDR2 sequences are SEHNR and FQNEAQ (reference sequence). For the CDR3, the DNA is TGTGCCAGCAGCTCCTCCCCCTCGTCGGGGGGCGTCGGGGAGACCCAGTACTTC. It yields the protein CASSSSPSSGGVGETQYF.

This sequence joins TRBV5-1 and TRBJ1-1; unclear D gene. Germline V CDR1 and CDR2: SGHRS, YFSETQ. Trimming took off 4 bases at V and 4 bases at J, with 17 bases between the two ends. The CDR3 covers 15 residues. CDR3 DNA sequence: TGCGCCAGCAGCCTGGAGGCGTCCTCAGGCACTGAAGCTTTCTTT. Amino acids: CASSLEASSGTEAFF.

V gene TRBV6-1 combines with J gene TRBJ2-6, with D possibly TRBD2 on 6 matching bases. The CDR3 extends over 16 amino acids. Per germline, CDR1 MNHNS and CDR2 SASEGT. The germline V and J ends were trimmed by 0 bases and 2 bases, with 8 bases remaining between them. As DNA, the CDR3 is TGTGCCAGCAGTGAAGCCCGGGGGACTGGGGCCAACGTCCTGACTTTC. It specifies CASSEARGTGANVLTF.

The CDR3 bases are TGTGCCAGCAGCCCAGTGGGACTCTACAATGAGCAGTTCTTC. It codes for CASSPVGLYNEQFF. This chain connects TRBV11-1 to TRBJ2-1; the D gene is possibly TRBD2 (6 bases). V was cut by 5 bases and J by 3 bases, with 11 bases left in between. Germline lookup yields CDR1 SGHAT and CDR2 FQDESV (reference sequence). CDR3 size: 14 residues.

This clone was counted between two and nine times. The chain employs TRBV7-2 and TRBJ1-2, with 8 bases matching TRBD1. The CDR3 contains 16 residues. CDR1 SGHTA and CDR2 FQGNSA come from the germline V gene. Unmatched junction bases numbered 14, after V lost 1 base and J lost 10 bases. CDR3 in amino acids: CASSLDLTLTGDDYTF. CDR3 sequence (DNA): TGTGCCAGCAGCTTAGACCTTACCTTGACAGGGGATGACTACACCTTC.

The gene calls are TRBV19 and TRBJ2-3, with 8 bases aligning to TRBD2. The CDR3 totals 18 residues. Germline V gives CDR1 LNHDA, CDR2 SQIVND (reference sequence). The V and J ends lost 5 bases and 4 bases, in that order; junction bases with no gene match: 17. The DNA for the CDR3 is TGTGCCAGTAGTGGGGATATTCTGGCGGGGGGCGGGTCAGATACGCAGTATTTT. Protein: CASSGDILAGGGSDTQYF. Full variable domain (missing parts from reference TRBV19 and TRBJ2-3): DGGITQSPKYLFRKEGQNVTLSCEQNLNHDAMYWYRQDPGQGLRLIYYSQIVNDFQKGDIAEGYSVSREKKESFPLTVTSAQKNPTAFYLCASSGDILAGGGSDTQYFGPGTRLTVL.

The CDR3 bases are TGTGCCAGCACCCCAGGGGCGCGAGAGCAGTACTTC. This codes for CASTPGAREQYF. The chain combines TRBV28 with TRBJ2-7, with a possible D match to TRBD1 (6 bases). Trimming left V 7 bases short and J 7 bases short, with 14 bases between. The CDR3 runs to 12 residues. Germline loops: CDR1 MDHEN, CDR2 SYDVKM.

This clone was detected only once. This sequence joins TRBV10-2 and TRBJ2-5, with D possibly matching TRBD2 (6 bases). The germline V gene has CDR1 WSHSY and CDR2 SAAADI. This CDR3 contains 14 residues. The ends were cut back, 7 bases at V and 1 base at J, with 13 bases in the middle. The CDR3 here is CASILTRGQETQYF. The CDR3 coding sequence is TGCGCCAGCATATTGACGCGGGGCCAAGAGACCCAGTACTTC.